These 21 T cell receptor beta chains originate from one sample sequenced in a study of metastatic and nonmetastatic thyroid tumors. TCRdb re-called the PCR reads via MiXCR. The sample holds 7,500 to 9,500 clones; 35% to 45% are singletons and the top ten take roughly 21%. Patients underwent thyroid surgery, and none had received any treatment before it. The sample comprised tumor tissue. The receptors derive from a female donor with papillary thyroid cancer or a benign thyroid nodule (not recorded which). Some clones in this sample may be carry-over from other donors' samples.

The chain joins TRBV6-1 to TRBJ2-7, with D perhaps being TRBD1 or TRBD2 (5 bases each). From germline, CDR1 is MNHNS and CDR2 SASEGT. CDR3 length: 16 residues. The V end lost 6 bases, the J end lost 3 bases, and 21 bases lay between the germline ends. CDR3 sequence reads: CASSSVGGELDYEQYF. CDR3 DNA: TGTGCCAGCAGCTCAGTTGGGGGAGAACTTGACTACGAGCAGTACTTC.

The sample holds a few counts of this clone. The rearrangement links TRBV27 to TRBJ1-6; unclear D gene. Trimming took 8 bases from V and 19 from J, leaving 24 bases between them. The CDR3 spans 13 residues. Germline values: CDR1 MNHEY, CDR2 SMNVEV (reference sequence). CDR3 amino acids: CASLRRDEGFWHF. For the CDR3, the DNA is TGTGCCAGCCTGCGAAGAGACGAGGGTTTTTGGCACTTT.

The chain carries TRBV11-1 and TRBJ2-2; D is possibly TRBD1 (5 bases). The CDR3 extends over 16 amino acids. CDR1 and CDR2 (germline): SGHAT, FQDESV (reference sequence). Trimming removed 5 bases at V and 2 bases at J, with 15 bases between. The CDR3 sequence: CASSHPGLSNTGELFF. DNA of the CDR3: TGTGCCAGCAGCCACCCAGGGTTATCTAACACCGGGGAGCTGTTTTTT.

The chain has TRBV30 and TRBJ1-2, with D perhaps matching TRBD1 (5 bases). CDR1 GTSNPN and CDR2 SVGIG come from the germline V gene (reference sequence). The V gene lost 5 bases and the J gene lost 4 bases, with 11 bases spanning the gap. CDR3 length: 12 amino acids. CDR3 amino acids: CAWVEGPYGYTF. The CDR3 coding sequence is TGTGCCTGGGTGGAGGGACCCTATGGCTACACCTTC.

This clone was found a few times. The chain combines TRBV6-1 with TRBJ2-2, with 12 positions matching TRBD2. Per germline, CDR1 MNHNS and CDR2 SASEGT. This CDR3 contains 16 residues. J lost 4 bases, V lost 5 bases, and 5 bases had no gene match. The CDR3 here is CASSPLAGGLTGELFF. The CDR3 nucleotides read TGTGCCAGCAGTCCTCTAGCGGGAGGGCTCACCGGGGAGCTGTTTTTT.

This clone was seen a few times. The chain is built from TRBV12-3 or TRBV12-4 and TRBJ1-3, with unresolved D. V lost 6 bases, J lost 0 bases, and 21 bases lay in between. The CDR3 totals 18 residues. Written as DNA, the CDR3 is TGTGCCAGCAGCCCAAACCGTATAGCCGTACTCTCTGGAAACACCATATATTTT. Residues: CASSPNRIAVLSGNTIYF.

This clone was detected only a few times. The chain has TRBV6-1 and TRBJ1-1; D is unresolved. Germline CDR1 and CDR2: MNHNS and SASEGT. The V and J ends lost 6 bases and 1 base respectively, with 12 bases between them. The length of the CDR3 is 14 residues. The CDR3 region is CASRPFLRNTEAFF. In DNA, the CDR3 is TGTGCCAGCAGGCCCTTTCTGAGGAACACTGAAGCTTTCTTT.

This clone was detected once. The chain has TRBV2 and TRBJ2-7; 9 bases are a match to TRBD2. Germline-derived CDR1 and CDR2 are SNHLY and FYNNEI. V lost 2 bases and J lost 1; bases outside the gene matches: 6. The CDR3 contains 16 residues. The CDR3 region has the DNA TGTGCCAGCAGTGAAAGTGTAGCGGGGGCATCCTACGAGCAGTACTTC. Residues: CASSESVAGASYEQYF.

This clone has more than one count but fewer than ten. The rearrangement joins TRBV5-1 to TRBJ1-2; D may be TRBD1 (5 bases). The ends were cut back, 4 bases at V and 5 bases at J, with 12 bases in the middle. This CDR3 has 13 amino acids. Germline loops: CDR1 SGHRS, CDR2 YFSETQ. CDR3 protein: CASSPRRGYGYTF. DNA for the CDR3: TGCGCCAGCAGCCCCCGGAGGGGTTATGGCTACACCTTC.

This clone showed up just a few times. This chain connects TRBV6-2 or TRBV6-3 to TRBJ1-5; D not resolved. Trimming took 7 bases from V and 2 from J, leaving 18 bases between them. The germline V gene has CDR1 MNHEY and CDR2 SVGEGT. The CDR3 length is 16 residues. The CDR3 protein is CASNRMTGFGNQPQHF. The DNA of the CDR3 is TGTGCCAGCAACAGAATGACGGGGTTTGGCAATCAGCCCCAGCATTTT.

The chain links TRBV5-1 to TRBJ2-2, with 8 bases matching TRBD1. The CDR3 has 14 amino acids. The V gene's germline CDR1 is SGHRS and CDR2 YFSETQ. The V and J ends lost 2 bases and 7 bases, in that order; junction bases with no gene match: 4. The CDR3 DNA is TGCGCCAGCAGCTTAGGACAGGGAGTCGGGGAGCTGTTTTTT. Translating it yields CASSLGQGVGELFF.

The J gene is TRBJ1-1, the V gene TRBV27, with D unresolved. Germline V gene sequence: CDR1 MNHEY, CDR2 SMNVEV (reference sequence). V lost 7 bases, J lost 1 base, and 10 bases lay in between. This CDR3 is 13 amino acids long. The CDR3 loop reads CASISHGNTEAFF. CDR3 nucleotide sequence: TGTGCCAGCATTTCCCATGGGAACACTGAAGCTTTCTTT.

This clone was recorded a few times. The chain uses TRBV27 and TRBJ2-7, with no clear D. V was trimmed by 3 bases and J by 3 bases, leaving 15 bases between them. The CDR3 is 15 amino acids. The V gene's germline CDR1 is MNHEY and CDR2 SMNVEV (reference sequence). CDR3 protein: CASSFLRIYLYEQYF. CDR3 DNA: TGTGCCAGCAGTTTCCTTAGGATTTATCTCTACGAGCAGTACTTC.

Only a few counts were recorded for this clone. This chain uses TRBV12-3 or TRBV12-4 with TRBJ1-2; D is possibly TRBD1 (6 bases). The CDR3 spans 13 residues. The V end lost 6 bases, the J end lost 7 bases, and 15 bases lay between the germline ends. The CDR3 spells CASSLGGLRGYTF. Written as DNA, the CDR3 is TGTGCCAGCAGCCTAGGGGGTCTGCGTGGCTACACCTTC.

The chain is built from TRBV5-4 and TRBJ1-2, with 8 positions matching TRBD1. The CDR3 is 17 amino acids. CDR1 is SGHNT, CDR2 YYREEE, per germline (reference sequence). V was pared by 4 bases and J by 8 bases, with 19 bases of the junction left unmatched. The CDR3 DNA reads as TGTGCCAGCAGCCTGGAGGCAGGACAGGGCCCACCAGGAGGCTACACCTTC. This codes for CASSLEAGQGPPGGYTF.

This clone was detected only a few times. This chain uses TRBV9 with TRBJ2-7, with 9 bases aligning to TRBD2. The ends lost 0 bases at V and 4 bases at J; junction bases unmatched: 8. Per the germline V gene, CDR1 is SGDLS and CDR2 is YYNGEE. This CDR3 is built from 16 residues. CDR3 sequence: CASSVGASGAAYEQYF. CDR3 DNA: TGTGCCAGCAGCGTAGGGGCTAGCGGGGCTGCTTACGAGCAGTACTTC.

In this sample, this clone is medium-sized (0.01 to 0.1%). The rearrangement uses TRBV5-1 and TRBJ2-7; possible D gene TRBD1, 5 bases. The CDR3 has 15 residues. The V end lost 1 base, the J end lost 3 bases, and 14 bases lay between the germline ends. Germline loops: CDR1 SGHRS, CDR2 YFSETQ. CDR3 loop: CASSLRQGSHYEQYF. The CDR3 DNA reads as TGCGCCAGCAGCTTGAGGCAGGGATCCCACTACGAGCAGTACTTC.

By frequency in the sample, this clone is medium-sized. The chain uses TRBV5-5 and TRBJ2-2; 8 bases are a match to TRBD2. The CDR3 spans 15 residues. Unmatched junction bases numbered 5, after V lost 4 bases and J lost 3 bases. CDR1 is SGHKS, CDR2 YYEKEE, per germline (reference sequence). The CDR3 DNA reads as TGTGCCAGCAGCCGGACTAGCTTGGACACCGGGGAGCTGTTTTTT. The encoded protein is CASSRTSLDTGELFF.

This clone is classed as medium-sized. This CDR3 is also generated by other DNA sequences in the sample. This chain uses TRBV27 with TRBJ2-2, with 8 bases lining up with TRBD1. The CDR3 has 16 amino acids. The germline V gene has CDR1 MNHEY and CDR2 SMNVEV (reference sequence). V lost 4 bases, J lost 3 bases, and 7 bases stayed unmatched. CDR3 in DNA: TGTGCCAGCAGTTCTCGGACAGGGAGGTACACCGGGGAGCTGTTTTTT. It is translated as CASSSRTGRYTGELFF.

In the case of this clone: One end of the junction fails to match germline, which may point to a read error. As DNA, the CDR3 is TGTGCCAGCAGTGAAGAGGCAGGAAGAGGCTATGGCCACACCTTC. Protein: CASSEEAGRGYGHTF. V gene TRBV2 combines with J gene TRBJ1-2; the D is unclear. The germline V gene encodes CDR1 SNHLY and CDR2 FYNNEI. This CDR3 region has 15 residues. Variable domain in full (rest from reference TRBV2 and TRBJ1-2): EPEVTQTPSHQVTQMGQEVILRCVPISNHLYFYWYRQILGQKVEFLVSFYNNEISEKSEIFDDQFSVERPDGSNFTLKIRSTKLEDSAMYFCASSEEAGRGYGHTFGSGTRLTVV.

This clone was found a few times. The chain recombines TRBV27 with TRBJ1-5; D remains ambiguous. V lost 0 bases, J lost 3 bases, and 3 bases lay in between. CDR3 size: 13 residues. Germline CDR1 reads MNHEY; CDR2 reads SMNVEV (reference sequence). The CDR3 here is CASSLSVNQPQHF. The CDR3 nucleotides are TGTGCCAGCAGTTTATCGGTCAATCAGCCCCAGCATTTT.